Presented here are 7 T cell receptor beta chains from one specimen sequenced in a study of a mutant IDH1 vaccine in newly diagnosed glioma. As to time point: baseline, week 1 (first vaccination visit). The treatment was: pre-vaccination baseline after standard-of-care therapy. Clones were read by immunoSEQ multiplex PCR, and TCRdb kept only the in-frame ones, dropping some. The table has around 67,000 clones, 65% to 85% seen once; the top ten hold about 4.8%. Sequenced here: peripheral blood mononuclear cells (PBMCs), sampled from a glioma patient treated with radiotherapy, temozolomide or both. Receptors were obtained from a young woman with glioma. Some clones in this sample may be carry-over from other donors' samples.

The chain has TRBV4-3 and TRBJ2-1; 8 bases map to TRBD1. The CDR3 has 14 amino acids. Germline CDR1 is LGHNA and CDR2 is YSLEER. V shed 6 bases and J 7 bases; nucleotides not matched to a gene: 8. CDR3 bases: TGCGCCAGCAGGGCCAGGGGGCTGTATAATGAGCAGTTCTTC. Its translation: CASRARGLYNEQFF.

This chain connects TRBV7-9 to TRBJ1-4, with TRBD1 matching over 9 bases. The ends lost 0 bases at V and 6 bases at J; junction bases unmatched: 2. Germline CDR1 reads SEHNR; CDR2 reads FQNEAQ (reference sequence). The CDR3 spans 15 residues. CDR3 residues: CASSLADRGDEKLFF. CDR3 nucleotide sequence: TGTGCCAGCAGCTTAGCGGACAGGGGAGATGAAAAACTGTTTTTT. The entire variable domain, with the rest obtained from reference TRBV7-9 and TRBJ1-4, is as follows: DTGVSQNPRHKITKRGQNVTFRCDPISEHNRLYWYRQTLGQGPEFLTYFQNEAQLEKSRLLSDRFSAERPKGSFSTLEIQRTEQGDSAMYLCASSLADRGDEKLFFGSGTQLSVL.

The chain links TRBV5-6 to TRBJ1-2; D not resolved. Germline CDR1 is SGHDT and CDR2 is YYEEEE. The CDR3 has 14 residues. V was cut by 1 base and J by 3 bases, with 10 bases left in between. Written as DNA, the CDR3 is TGTGCCAGCAGCTTGAGCCCGGGAGACTATGGCTACACCTTC. Translating it yields CASSLSPGDYGYTF.

The rearrangement joins TRBV2 to TRBJ1-2, with TRBD1 identical over 8 bases. Germline V CDR1 and CDR2: SNHLY, FYNNEI. The ends lost 9 bases at V and 8 bases at J; junction bases unmatched: 14. This CDR3 contains 14 residues. This chain's CDR3 is CASSPRGRPSGYTF. For the CDR3, the DNA is TGTGCCAGTAGCCCCAGGGGGCGTCCGTCCGGCTACACCTTC.

The chain recombines TRBV2 with TRBJ1-6; TRBD1 might be the D (6 bases). Germline values: CDR1 SNHLY, CDR2 FYNNEI. The CDR3 consists of 16 residues. Trimming took off 6 bases at V and 6 bases at J, with 18 bases between the two ends. CDR3 DNA sequence: TGTGCCAGCAGCCTACAGGGAGAAGGGGGTAATTCACCCCTCCACTTT. It is translated as CASSLQGEGGNSPLHF.

A single count supports this clone. One end of the junction fails to match germline, which may point to a read error. The rearrangement uses TRBV5-6 and TRBJ2-3; 11 bases map to TRBD2. There are 17 residues in the CDR3. The germline CDR1 and CDR2 sequences are SGHDT and YYEEEE. The CDR3 sequence is CASSLATSGSHADTQYF. The CDR3 DNA follows: TGTGCCAGCAGTTTGGCCACTAGCGGGAGTCACGCAGATACGCAGTATTTT.

In this sample, this clone turned up a few times. The rearrangement joins TRBV7-9 to TRBJ1-1, with D unclear. V was pared by 3 bases and J by 1 base, with 6 bases between. The CDR3 is 13 amino acids. Germline V CDR1 and CDR2: SEHNR, FQNEAQ (reference sequence). CDR3 coding DNA: TGTGCCAGCAGCTTGACAACGAACACTGAAGCTTTCTTT. It encodes CASSLTTNTEAFF.